This T cell receptor (beta chain) was profiled in a study of shared clonotypes between healthy human individuals. Across the study: A couple of women and a few men aged 18 to 49 made up the donors. Notes on the study in general: For sorted subsets, rarefaction showed incomplete sequencing despite large depth. Larger richness was generally estimated for naive than memory subsets. Sharing across four donors was highest in naive CD4 (around 5%) and lowest in memory CD8 (around 0.4%).

Sequencing used immunoSEQ multiplex PCR; TCRdb keeps in-frame clones, though not all of them. In the table there are millions of clones, roughly 91% of which are singletons. Naive CD8 cells lacked CD45RO and underwent positive selection for CCR7, leaving out terminally differentiated effector memory CD45RA+ cells. V lost 3 bases to trimming and J lost 6 bases; unmatched junction nucleotides: 15. The CDR3 consists of 16 residues. CDR1 SQVTM and CDR2 ANQGSEA come from the germline V gene. To note about this clone: Antigen: not known.

The clonotype comes from a man between 18 and 35 years old in good health. Some clones in this sample may be carry-over from other donors' samples. This chain joins TRBV29-1 and TRBJ1-1; TRBD1 aligns across 8 bases. The specimen was naive CD8+ T cells from PBMCs. The CDR3 protein is CSVDTRDQGANPEAFF. The CDR3 nucleotides are TGCAGCGTTGATACCCGTGACCAGGGGGCGAATCCTGAAGCTTTCTTT.